This T cell receptor beta chain was obtained from a study of graft-versus-host responses after intestinal transplantation. For the study at large: Multivisceral, liver-intestinal, or isolated intestinal grafts went to recipients. All of the recipients had induction that used anti-thymocyte globulin, then tacrolimus and steroids for approximately 3 years. The study, taken as a whole, reports: Allografts from individuals with graft-donor T cell macrochimerism displayed high graft-versus-host to host-versus-graft clonal ratios. Among recipient marrow samples, GvH clones were found; some appeared first in ileum or blood.

The germline V gene encodes CDR1 MDHEN and CDR2 SYDVKM. This CDR3 has 15 amino acids. Trimming removed 4 bases at V and 1 base at J, with 11 bases between. Data came from immunoSEQ multiplex PCR; TCRdb stores just in-frame clones and leaves some out. Of fewer than 130,000 clones in the sample, around 93% were seen once. Note on this clone: Its target is not known.

The chain recombines TRBV28 with TRBJ1-5, with no clear D. This receptor was identified in a human donor who received an intestinal transplant. Material: unstimulated CD8+ T cells sorted from spleen or lymph node cells, obtained before intestinal transplant. The CDR3 DNA follows: TGTGCCAGCAGTTCGGGTGCCGGGAGCAATCAGCCCCAGCATTTT. It yields the protein CASSSGAGSNQPQHF.